This T cell receptor (beta chain) was identified during a study of T-cell reconstitution after alpha-beta-depleted transplantation in children. As to this clonotype: As yet, its antigen is unknown.

Preparation of the TCRbeta library used unique molecular identifiers. Each CDR3 protein gets one entry after TCRdb re-called the PCR reads with MiXCR. This sample has hundreds of thousands of distinct CDR3 sequences, with 15% to 20% found just once. Study results and limitations: As was reported, about two months after transplant, alpha-beta T cells came from several hundred expanded graft clones. Surviving recipient T cells and thymic progenitors produced the high day-60 TCRbeta diversity seen in some patients.

The sample here was PBMCs, mostly from graft donor cells, taken 360 days after TCRalphabeta/CD19-depleted stem cell transplant. The clonotype comes from a male patient aged 2 to 9 who had a stem cell transplant for acute lymphoblastic leukemia, so the T cells may come from the graft donor.

For the CDR3, the DNA is TGCGCCAGCAGCTTTGACCAGCGGAGCCGCTACAATGAGCAGTTCTTC. Translating gives CASSFDQRSRYNEQFF. This chain connects TRBV5-1 to TRBJ2-1, with a possible D match to TRBD2 (5 bases). The V and J ends lost 2 bases and 3 bases respectively, with 15 bases between them. The CDR3 has 16 residues. Germline CDR1 SGHRS, CDR2 YFSETQ.